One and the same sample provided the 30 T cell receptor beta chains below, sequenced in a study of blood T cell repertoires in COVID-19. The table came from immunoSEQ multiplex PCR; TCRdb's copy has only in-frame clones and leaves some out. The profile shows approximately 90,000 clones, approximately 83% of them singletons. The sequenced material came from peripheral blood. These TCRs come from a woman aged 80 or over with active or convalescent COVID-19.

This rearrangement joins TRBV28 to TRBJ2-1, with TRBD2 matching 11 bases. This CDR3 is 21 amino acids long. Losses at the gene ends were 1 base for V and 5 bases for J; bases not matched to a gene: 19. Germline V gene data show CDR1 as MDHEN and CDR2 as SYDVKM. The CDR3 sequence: CASSLLIGTGLGTSGDNEQFF. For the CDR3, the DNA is TGTGCCAGCAGTTTATTGATCGGGACAGGGTTGGGGACTAGCGGAGACAATGAGCAGTTCTTC.

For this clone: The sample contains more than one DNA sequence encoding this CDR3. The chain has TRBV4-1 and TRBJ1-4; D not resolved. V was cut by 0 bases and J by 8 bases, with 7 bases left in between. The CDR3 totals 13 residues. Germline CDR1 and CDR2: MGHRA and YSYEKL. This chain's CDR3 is CASSQDREEKLFF. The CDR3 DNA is TGCGCCAGCAGCCAAGATCGGGAGGAAAAACTGTTTTTT.

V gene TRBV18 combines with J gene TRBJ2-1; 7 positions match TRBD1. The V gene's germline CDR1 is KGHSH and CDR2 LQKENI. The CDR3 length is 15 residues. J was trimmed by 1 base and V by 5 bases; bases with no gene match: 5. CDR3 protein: CASSDRQGSYNEQFF. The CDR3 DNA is TGTGCCAGCTCAGATAGACAGGGATCCTACAATGAGCAGTTCTTC.

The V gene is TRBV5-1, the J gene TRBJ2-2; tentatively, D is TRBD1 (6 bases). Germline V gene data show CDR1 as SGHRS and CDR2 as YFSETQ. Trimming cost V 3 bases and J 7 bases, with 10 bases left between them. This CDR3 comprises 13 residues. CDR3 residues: CASSSGQFGELFF. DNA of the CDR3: TGCGCCAGCAGCTCTGGACAGTTCGGGGAGCTGTTTTTT.

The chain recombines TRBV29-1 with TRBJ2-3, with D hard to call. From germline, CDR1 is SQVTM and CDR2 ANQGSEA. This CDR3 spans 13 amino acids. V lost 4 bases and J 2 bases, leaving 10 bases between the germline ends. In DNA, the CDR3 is TGCAGCGTTGCTCTCGACTCCACAGATACGCAGTATTTT. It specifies CSVALDSTDTQYF.

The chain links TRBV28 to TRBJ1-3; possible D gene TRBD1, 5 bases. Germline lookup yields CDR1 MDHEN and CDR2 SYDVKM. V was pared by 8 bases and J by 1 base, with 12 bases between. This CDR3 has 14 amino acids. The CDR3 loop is CASWAAGSGNTIYF. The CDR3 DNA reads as TGTGCCAGCTGGGCCGCAGGGTCTGGAAACACCATATATTTT.

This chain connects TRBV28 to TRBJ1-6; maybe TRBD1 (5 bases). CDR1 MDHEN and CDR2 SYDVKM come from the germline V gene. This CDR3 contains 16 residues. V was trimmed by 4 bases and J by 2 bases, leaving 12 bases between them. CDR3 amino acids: CASSSPGPTYNSPLHF. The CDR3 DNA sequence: TGTGCCAGCAGTTCCCCAGGGCCAACCTATAATTCACCCCTCCACTTT.

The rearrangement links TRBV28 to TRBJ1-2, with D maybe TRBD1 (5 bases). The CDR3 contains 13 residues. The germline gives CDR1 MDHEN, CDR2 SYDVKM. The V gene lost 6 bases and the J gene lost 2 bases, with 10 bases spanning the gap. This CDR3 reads CASSMGQNYGYTF. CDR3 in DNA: TGTGCCAGCAGCATGGGGCAGAACTATGGCTACACCTTC.

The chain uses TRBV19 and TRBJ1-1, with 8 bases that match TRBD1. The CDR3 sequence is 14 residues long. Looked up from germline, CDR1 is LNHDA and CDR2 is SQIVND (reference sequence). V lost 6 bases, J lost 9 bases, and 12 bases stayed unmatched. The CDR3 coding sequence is TGTGCCAGTAGGTCTGGGACAGGTATTTTTCAAGCTTTCTTT. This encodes CASRSGTGIFQAFF.

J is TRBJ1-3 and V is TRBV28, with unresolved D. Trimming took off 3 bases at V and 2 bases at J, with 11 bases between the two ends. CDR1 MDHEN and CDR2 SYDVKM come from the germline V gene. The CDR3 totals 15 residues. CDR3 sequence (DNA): TGTGCCAGCAGTTTTCGGCAGGTCCCTGGAAACACCATATATTTT. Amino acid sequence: CASSFRQVPGNTIYF.

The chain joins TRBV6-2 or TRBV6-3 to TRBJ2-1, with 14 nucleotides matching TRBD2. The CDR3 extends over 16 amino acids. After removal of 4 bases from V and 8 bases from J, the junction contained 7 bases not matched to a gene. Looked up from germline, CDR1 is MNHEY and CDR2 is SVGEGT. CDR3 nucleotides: TGTGCCAGCAGTTTGAGACTAGCGGGGGGGAGGGATGAGCAGTTCTTC. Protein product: CASSLRLAGGRDEQFF.

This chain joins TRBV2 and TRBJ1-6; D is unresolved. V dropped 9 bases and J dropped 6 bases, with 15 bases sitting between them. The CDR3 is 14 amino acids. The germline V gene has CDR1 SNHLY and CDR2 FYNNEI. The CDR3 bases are TGTGCCAGTCTCCGTCCTGTGTCTAATTCACCCCTCCACTTT. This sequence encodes CASLRPVSNSPLHF.

In DNA form, the CDR3 reads TGCGCCAGCAGCTTGGGAGCCTCAGGGGGCGGTCCAGATACGCAGTATTTT. As protein: CASSLGASGGGPDTQYF. V usage is TRBV5-1 and J usage is TRBJ2-3, with TRBD1 identical over 8 bases. CDR1 and CDR2 from the germline V gene are SGHRS and YFSETQ. The CDR3 length is 17 residues. The V and J ends lost 0 bases and 4 bases, in that order; junction bases with no gene match: 10.

CDR3: CASSIGLTDSPLHF. In DNA form, the CDR3 reads TGTGCCAGTAGTATAGGACTTACCGATTCACCCCTCCACTTT. V and J are TRBV19 and TRBJ1-6; D is undetermined. CDR3 length: 14 amino acids. V dropped 1 base and J dropped 8 bases, with 9 bases sitting between them. From germline, CDR1 is LNHDA and CDR2 SQIVND (reference sequence).

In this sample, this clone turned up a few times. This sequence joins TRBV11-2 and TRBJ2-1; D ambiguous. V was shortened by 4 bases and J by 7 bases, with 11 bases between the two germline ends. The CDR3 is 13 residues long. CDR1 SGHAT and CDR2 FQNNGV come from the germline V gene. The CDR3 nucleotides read TGTGCCAGCAGCTCCCCCAACCAGAATGAGCAGTTCTTC. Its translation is CASSSPNQNEQFF.

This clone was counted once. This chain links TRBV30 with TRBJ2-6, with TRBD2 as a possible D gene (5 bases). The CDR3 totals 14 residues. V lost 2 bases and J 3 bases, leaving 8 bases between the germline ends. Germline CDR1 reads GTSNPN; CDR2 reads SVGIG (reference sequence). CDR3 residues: CAWSPGLGANVLTF. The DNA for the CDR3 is TGTGCCTGGAGTCCCGGACTTGGGGCCAACGTCCTGACTTTC.

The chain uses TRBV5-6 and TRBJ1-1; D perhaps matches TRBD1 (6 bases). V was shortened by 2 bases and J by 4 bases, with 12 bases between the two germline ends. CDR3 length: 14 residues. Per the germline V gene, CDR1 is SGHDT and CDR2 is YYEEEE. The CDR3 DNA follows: TGTGCCAGCAGCTTAGGGGGAAGAGTCACTGAAGCTTTCTTT. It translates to CASSLGGRVTEAFF. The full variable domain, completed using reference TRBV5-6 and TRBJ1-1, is DAGVTQSPTHLIKTRGQQVTLRCSPKSGHDTVSWYQQALGQGPQFIFQYYEEEERQRGNFPDRFSGHQFPNYSSELNVNALLLGDSALYLCASSLGGRVTEAFFGQGTRLTVV.

The CDR3 sequence is CASSPIRGLYGYTF. Written as DNA, the CDR3 is TGTGCCAGTAGCCCGATAAGGGGGCTCTATGGCTACACCTTC. The rearrangement joins TRBV19 to TRBJ1-2, with 7 bases that match TRBD1. Germline V lookup: CDR1 LNHDA, CDR2 SQIVND (reference sequence). Trimming removed 6 bases from V and 4 bases from J; junction bases left unmatched: 8. This CDR3 has 14 amino acids.

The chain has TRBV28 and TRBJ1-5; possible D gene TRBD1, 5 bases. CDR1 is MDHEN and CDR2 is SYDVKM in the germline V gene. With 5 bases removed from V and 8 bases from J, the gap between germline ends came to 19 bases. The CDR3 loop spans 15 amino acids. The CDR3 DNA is TGTGCCAGCAGTCCAATAAGCCACGAAGGGGAGCCCCAGCATTTT. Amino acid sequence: CASSPISHEGEPQHF.

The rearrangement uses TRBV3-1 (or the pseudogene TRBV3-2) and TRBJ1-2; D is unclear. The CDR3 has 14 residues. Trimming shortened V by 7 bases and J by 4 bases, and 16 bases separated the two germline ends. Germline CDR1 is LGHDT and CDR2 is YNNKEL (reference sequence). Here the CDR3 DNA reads TGTGCCAGCACCCCCTTAGGAGTGGGCTATGGCTACACCTTC. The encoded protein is CASTPLGVGYGYTF.

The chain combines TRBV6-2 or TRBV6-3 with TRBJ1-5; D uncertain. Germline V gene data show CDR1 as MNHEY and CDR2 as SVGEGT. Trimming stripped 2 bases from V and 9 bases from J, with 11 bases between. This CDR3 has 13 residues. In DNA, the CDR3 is TGTGCCAGCAGTTACCAGACCGGGTGGCCCCAGCATTTT. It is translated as CASSYQTGWPQHF.

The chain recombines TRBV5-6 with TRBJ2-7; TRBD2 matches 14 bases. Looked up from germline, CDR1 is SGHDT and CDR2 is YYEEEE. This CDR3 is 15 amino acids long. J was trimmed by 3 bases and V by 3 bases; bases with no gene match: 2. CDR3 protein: CASSSGLAGGYEQYF. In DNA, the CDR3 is TGTGCCAGCAGCTCCGGACTAGCGGGAGGCTACGAGCAGTACTTC.

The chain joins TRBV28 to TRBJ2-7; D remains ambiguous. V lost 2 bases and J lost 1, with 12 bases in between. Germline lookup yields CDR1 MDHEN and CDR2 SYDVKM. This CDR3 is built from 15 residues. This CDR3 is CASSLMNSPSYEQYF. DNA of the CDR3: TGTGCCAGCAGTTTAATGAACAGTCCTTCCTACGAGCAGTACTTC.

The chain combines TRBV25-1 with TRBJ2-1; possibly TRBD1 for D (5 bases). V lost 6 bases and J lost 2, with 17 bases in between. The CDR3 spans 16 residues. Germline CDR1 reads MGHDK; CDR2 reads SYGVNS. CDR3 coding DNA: TGTGCCAGCAGAGGGGTGGGAAGGGCTACCTACAATGAGCAGTTCTTC. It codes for CASRGVGRATYNEQFF.

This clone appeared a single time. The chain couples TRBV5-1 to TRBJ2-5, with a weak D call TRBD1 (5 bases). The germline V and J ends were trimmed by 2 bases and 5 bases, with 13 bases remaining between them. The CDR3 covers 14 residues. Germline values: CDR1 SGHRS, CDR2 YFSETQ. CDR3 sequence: CASSFGQGMETQYF. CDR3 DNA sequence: TGCGCCAGCAGCTTCGGGCAGGGAATGGAGACCCAGTACTTC.

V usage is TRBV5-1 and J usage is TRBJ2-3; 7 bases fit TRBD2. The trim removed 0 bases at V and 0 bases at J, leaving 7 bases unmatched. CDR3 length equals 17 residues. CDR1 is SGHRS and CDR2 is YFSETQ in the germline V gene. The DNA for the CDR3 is TGCGCCAGCAGCTTGGCTGCTAGCGGAGGTAGCACAGATACGCAGTATTTT. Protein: CASSLAASGGSTDTQYF. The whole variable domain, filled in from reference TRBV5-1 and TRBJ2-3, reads KAGVTQTPRYLIKTRGQQVTLSCSPISGHRSVSWYQQTPGQGLQFLFEYFSETQRNKGNFPGRFSGRQFSNSRSEMNVSTLELGDSALYLCASSLAASGGSTDTQYFGPGTRLTVL.

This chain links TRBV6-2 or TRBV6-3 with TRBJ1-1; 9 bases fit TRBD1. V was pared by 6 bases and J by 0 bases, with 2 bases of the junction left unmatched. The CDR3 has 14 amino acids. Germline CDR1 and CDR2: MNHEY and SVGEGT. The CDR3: CASSHRGLNTEAFF. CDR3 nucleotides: TGTGCCAGCAGCCACAGGGGGCTGAACACTGAAGCTTTCTTT.

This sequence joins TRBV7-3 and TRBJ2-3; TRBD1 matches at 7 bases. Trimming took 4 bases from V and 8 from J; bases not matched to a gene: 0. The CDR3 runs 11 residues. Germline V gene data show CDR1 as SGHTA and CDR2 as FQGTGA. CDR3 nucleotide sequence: TGTGCCAGCAGCTCAGGGGGTACGCAGTATTTT. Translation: CASSSGGTQYF.

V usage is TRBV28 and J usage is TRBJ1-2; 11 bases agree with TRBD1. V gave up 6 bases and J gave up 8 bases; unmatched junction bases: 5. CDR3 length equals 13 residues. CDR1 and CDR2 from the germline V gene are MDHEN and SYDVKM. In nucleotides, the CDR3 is TGTGCCAGCAGAGGACAGGGGGCCTGGGGCTACACCTTC. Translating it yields CASRGQGAWGYTF.

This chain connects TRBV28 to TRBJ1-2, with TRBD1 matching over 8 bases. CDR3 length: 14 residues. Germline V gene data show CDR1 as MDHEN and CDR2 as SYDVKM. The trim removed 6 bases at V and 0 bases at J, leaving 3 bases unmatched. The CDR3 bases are TGTGCCAGCAGAAAACAGGGGGCTAACTATGGCTACACCTTC. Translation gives CASRKQGANYGYTF.